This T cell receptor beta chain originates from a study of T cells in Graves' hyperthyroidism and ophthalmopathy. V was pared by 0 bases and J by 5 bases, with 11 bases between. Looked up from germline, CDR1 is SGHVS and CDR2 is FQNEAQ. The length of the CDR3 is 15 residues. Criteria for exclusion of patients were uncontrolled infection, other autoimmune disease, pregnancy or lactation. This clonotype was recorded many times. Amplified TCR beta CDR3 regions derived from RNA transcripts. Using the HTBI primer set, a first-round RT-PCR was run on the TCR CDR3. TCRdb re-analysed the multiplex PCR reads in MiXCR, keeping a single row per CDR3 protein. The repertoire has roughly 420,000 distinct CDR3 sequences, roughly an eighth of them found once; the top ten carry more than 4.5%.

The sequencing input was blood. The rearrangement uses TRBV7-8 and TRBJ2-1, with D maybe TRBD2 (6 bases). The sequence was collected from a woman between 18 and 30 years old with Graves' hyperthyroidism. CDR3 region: CASSLAGGLNNEQFF. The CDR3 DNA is TGTGCCAGCAGCTTAGCGGGAGGCCTAAACAATGAGCAGTTCTTC.